A selection of T cell receptor beta chains follows, all from one sample in a study of PD-1 blockade in classical Hodgkin lymphoma. Here immunoSEQ multiplex PCR was the method, and the copy in TCRdb shows in-frame clones only, minus some. The data show 25,000 to 30,000 clones, with 70% to 90% seen just once and 21% held by the top ten. The sequenced sample was peripheral blood mononuclear cells (PBMCs), obtained before the second cycle of nivolumab. The receptors originated from a human donor with classical Hodgkin lymphoma. CDR3s include the opening cysteine and the closing phenylalanine or tryptophan.

v_call cdr3_aa
TRBV6-1 CATRRNTEAFF
TRBV19 CASSTRTENTEAFF
TRBV5-8 CASSYWPQGASGANVLTF
TRBV5-1 CASSPGTNQETQYF
TRBV28 CARSGYSYEQYF
TRBV19 CASSIGTSYGTEAFF
TRBV7-8 CASSLLGGAFGYTF
TRBV4-2 CASSQGVPRGNQPQHF
TRBV7-2 CASSVGGSADTQYF
TRBV13 CASSWGSPSSYNEQFF
TRBV7-6 CASSLPRRGVDEQFF
TRBV27 CASSSDGVNTEAFF
TRBV5-1 CASSLNMEGDYGYTF
TRBV6-6 CASSYGGGADYGYTF
TRBV7-9 CASSLDGQSTGELFF
TRBV2 CASSEVQIPNYGYTF